The present T cell receptor beta chain was sequenced within a study of shared clonotypes between healthy human individuals. Study donors comprised healthy, HIV-negative adults devoid of recent acute infection or vaccination. Caucasian adults residing in Nashville, Tennessee made up all the donors. The CDR3 is made up of 11 amino acids. V was cut by 6 bases and J by 5 bases, with 7 bases left in between. Germline loops: CDR1 SGHAT, CDR2 FQNNGV. A remark on this clone: The antigen is unknown.

Assay used: immunoSEQ multiplex PCR; TCRdb lists only in-frame clones, some missing. The sample contains approximately 500,000 clones, approximately 80% of which appear only once. Study-wide results and caveats: Clonotype sharing among the donors was expected to vary with sequencing depth.

The material sequenced was PBMCs. The chain couples TRBV11-2 to TRBJ2-5; D unresolved. The origin of this receptor is a woman aged 40 to 50 in good health. Some clones in this sample may be carry-over from other donors' samples. The CDR3 DNA follows: TGTGCCAGCAGTACTGGTGAGACCCAGTACTTC. Residues: CASSTGETQYF.